A single sample is the source of the 3 T cell receptor beta chains below, sequenced in a study of T cells in localized non-small cell lung cancer. Assay: immunoSEQ multiplex PCR; the TCRdb copy retains only in-frame clones and omits some. In the table there are tens of thousands of clones, around 93% of which are singletons. Here the sequenced sample was peripheral blood mononuclear cells, taken before any cancer treatment. These receptors originate from a female donor over 55 with stage II lung adenocarcinoma.

The chain joins TRBV29-1 to TRBJ2-7, with 7 bases lining up with TRBD1. Germline CDR1 and CDR2: SQVTM and ANQGSEA. The CDR3 loop spans 12 amino acids. After removal of 5 bases from V and 4 bases from J, the junction contained 5 bases not matched to a gene. The CDR3 sequence is CSVLGGRYEQYF. In nucleotides, the CDR3 is TGCAGCGTTTTAGGGGGCAGGTACGAGCAGTACTTC.

This clone showed up just a few times. The gene calls are TRBV11-2 and TRBJ2-1, with 8 nucleotides matching TRBD2. Looked up from germline, CDR1 is SGHAT and CDR2 is FQNNGV. The V segment lost 2 bases and the J segment 6 bases; nucleotides outside the gene matches: 6. This CDR3 is 15 amino acids long. CDR3 amino acids: CASSLLGLVSNEQFF. The CDR3 bases are TGTGCCAGCAGCTTATTGGGACTAGTGAGCAATGAGCAGTTCTTC. Complete variable domain (other parts from reference TRBV11-2 and TRBJ2-1): EAGVAQSPRYKIIEKRQSVAFWCNPISGHATLYWYQQILGQGPKLLIQFQNNGVVDDSQLPKDRFSAERLKGVDSTLKIQPAKLEDSAVYLCASSLLGLVSNEQFFGPGTRLTVL.

The chain joins TRBV18 to TRBJ2-7; TRBD1 matches at 9 bases. This CDR3 has 15 amino acids. CDR1 is KGHSH and CDR2 is LQKENI in the germline V gene. With 6 bases clipped from V and 1 base from J, the junction kept 7 bases outside the gene matches. For the CDR3, the DNA is TGTGCCAGCTCCCTCGGACAGGGGAATTCCTACGAGCAGTACTTC. Encoded protein: CASSLGQGNSYEQYF.